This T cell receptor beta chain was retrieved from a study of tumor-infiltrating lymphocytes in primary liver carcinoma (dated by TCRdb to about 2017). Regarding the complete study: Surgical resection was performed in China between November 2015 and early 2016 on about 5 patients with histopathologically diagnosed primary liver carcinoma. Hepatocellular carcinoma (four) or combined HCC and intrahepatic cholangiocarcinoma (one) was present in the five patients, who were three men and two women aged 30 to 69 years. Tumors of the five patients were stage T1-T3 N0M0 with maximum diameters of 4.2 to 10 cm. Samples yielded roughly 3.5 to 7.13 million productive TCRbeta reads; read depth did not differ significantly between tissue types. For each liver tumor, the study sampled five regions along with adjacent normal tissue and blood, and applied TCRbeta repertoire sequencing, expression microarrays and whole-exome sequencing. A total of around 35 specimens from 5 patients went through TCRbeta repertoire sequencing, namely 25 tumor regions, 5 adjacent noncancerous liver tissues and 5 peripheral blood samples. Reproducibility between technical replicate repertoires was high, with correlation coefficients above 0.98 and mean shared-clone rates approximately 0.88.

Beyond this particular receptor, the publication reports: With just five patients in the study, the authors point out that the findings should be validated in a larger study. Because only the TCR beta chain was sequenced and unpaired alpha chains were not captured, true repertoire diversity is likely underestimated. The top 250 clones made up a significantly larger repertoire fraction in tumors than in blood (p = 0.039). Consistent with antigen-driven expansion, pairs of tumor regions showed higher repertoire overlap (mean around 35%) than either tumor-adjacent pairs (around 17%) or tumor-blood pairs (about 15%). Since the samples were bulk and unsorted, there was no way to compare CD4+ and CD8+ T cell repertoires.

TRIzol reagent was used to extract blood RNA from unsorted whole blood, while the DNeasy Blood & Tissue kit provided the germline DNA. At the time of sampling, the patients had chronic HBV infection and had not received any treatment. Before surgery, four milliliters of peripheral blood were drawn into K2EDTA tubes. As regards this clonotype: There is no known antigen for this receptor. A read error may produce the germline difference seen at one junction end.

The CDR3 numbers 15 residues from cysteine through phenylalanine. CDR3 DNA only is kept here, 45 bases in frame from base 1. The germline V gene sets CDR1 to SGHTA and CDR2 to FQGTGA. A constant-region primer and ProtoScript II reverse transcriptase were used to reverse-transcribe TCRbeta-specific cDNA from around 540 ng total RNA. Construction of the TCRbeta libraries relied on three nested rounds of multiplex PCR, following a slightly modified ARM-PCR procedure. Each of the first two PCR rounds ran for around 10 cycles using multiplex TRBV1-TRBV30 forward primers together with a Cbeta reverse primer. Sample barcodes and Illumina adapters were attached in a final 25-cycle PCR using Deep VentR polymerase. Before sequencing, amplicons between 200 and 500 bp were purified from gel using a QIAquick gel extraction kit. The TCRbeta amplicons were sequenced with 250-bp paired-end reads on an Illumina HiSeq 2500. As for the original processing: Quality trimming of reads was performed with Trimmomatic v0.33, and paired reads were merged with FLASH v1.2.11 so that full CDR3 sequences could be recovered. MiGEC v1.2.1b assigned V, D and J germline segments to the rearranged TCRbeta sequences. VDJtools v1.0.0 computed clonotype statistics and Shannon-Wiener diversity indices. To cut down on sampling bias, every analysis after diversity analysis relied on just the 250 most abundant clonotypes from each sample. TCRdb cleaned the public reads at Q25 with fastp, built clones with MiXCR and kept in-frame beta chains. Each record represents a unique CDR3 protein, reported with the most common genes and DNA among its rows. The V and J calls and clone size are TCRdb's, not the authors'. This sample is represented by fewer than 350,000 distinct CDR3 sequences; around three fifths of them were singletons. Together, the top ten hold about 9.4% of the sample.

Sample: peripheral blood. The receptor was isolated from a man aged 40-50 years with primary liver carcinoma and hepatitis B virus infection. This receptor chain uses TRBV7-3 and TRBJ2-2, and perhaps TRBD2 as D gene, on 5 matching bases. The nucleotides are TGTGCCAGCAGCTTGCGATCAAGCGGCACCGGGGAGCAGTTTTTT. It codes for CASSLRSSGTGEQFF. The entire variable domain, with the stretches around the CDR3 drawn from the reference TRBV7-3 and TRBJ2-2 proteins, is GAGVSQTPSNKVTEKGKYVELRCDPISGHTALYWYRQSLGQGPEFLIYFQGTGAADDSGLPNDRFFAVRPEGSVSTLKIQRTERGDSAVYLCASSLRSSGTGEQFFGEGSRLTVL.